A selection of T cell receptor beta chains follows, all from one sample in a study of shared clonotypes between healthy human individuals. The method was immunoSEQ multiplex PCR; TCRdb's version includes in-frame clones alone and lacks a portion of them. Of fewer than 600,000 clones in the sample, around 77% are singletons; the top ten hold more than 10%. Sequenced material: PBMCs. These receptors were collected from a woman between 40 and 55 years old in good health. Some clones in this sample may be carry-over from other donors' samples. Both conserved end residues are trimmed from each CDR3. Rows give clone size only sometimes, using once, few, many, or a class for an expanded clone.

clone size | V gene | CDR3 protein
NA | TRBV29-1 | SVAVTPSYEQY
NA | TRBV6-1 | ASSEEAGGSQPQH
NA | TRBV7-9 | ASSSTTGTIRKGYEQY
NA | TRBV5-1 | ASSPPGETQY
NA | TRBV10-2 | ASSEDLQGEEAF
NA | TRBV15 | ATSRGDGTSDEQF
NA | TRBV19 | ASGPGAGQQF
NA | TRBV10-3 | AIMKNNEQF
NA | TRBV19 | ASRSMQGALYGYT
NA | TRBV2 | ASRDLGSNYGYT
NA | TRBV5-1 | ASSFFPTGVAQQF
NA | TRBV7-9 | ASSVGRGPGGYT
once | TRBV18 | ASSPPGLAYEQY
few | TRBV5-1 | ASKPGGDYGYT
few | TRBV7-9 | ASSRGVAEADTQY
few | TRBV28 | ASSLRHTEAF
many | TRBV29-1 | SVSSGGNQPQH
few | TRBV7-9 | ASSRTGTGGTDSYEQY
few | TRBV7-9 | ASSSRDGTDTQY
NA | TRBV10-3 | AISEICGRYEQY
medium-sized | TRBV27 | ASSSLQRGAYNEQF
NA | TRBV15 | ATSRAGTSGGQTQY
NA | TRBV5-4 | ASGASVRQSRANVLT
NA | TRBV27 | ASREGARDQPQH
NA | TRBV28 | ATSGDRYGYT
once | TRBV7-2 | ASTLGANQPQH
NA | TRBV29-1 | SVVGKTSGRAGQF
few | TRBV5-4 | ASSTGTSGRALITDTQY
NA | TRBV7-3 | ASSLTSGLSTDTQY
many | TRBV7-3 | ASSLVPGTGDEQY
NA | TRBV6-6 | ASNGLGDTIC
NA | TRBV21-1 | ASSKRRASGSTDTQY
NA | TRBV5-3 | ARSLGMSGRAADTQY
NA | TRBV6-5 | ASSAIGVGGNTIY
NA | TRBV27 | ASSLSTGNEKLF
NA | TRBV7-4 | ASSLEATGELF
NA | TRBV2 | ASRKGSGTGELF
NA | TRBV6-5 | ASSRNTGELF
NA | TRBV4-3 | ASSPEGAVNTEAF
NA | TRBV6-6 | ASRPLGAYEQY